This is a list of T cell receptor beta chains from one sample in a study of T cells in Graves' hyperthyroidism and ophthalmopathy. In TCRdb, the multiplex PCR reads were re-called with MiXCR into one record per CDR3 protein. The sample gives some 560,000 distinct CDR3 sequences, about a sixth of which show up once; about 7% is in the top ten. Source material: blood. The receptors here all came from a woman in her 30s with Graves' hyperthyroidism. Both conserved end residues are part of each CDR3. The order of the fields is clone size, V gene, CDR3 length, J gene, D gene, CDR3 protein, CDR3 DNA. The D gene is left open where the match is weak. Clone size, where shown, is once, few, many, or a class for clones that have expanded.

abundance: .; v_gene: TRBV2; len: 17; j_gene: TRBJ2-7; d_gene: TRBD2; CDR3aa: CASSPQIAGVFPYEQYF; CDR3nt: TGTGCCAGCTCACCCCAGATAGCGGGAGTGTTTCCCTACGAGCAGTACTTC
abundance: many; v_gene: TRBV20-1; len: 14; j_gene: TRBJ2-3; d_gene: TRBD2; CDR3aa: CSAESGTSTDTQYF; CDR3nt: TGCAGTGCGGAGAGCGGGACTAGCACAGATACGCAGTATTTT
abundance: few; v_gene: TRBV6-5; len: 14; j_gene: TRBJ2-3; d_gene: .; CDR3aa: CASSYDKAADTQYF; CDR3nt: TGTGCCAGCAGTTACGATAAGGCAGCGGATACGCAGTATTTT
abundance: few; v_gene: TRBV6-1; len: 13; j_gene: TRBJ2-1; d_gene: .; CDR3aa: CASSEVDLNEQFF; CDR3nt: TGTGCCAGCAGTGAAGTAGATCTCAATGAGCAGTTCTTC
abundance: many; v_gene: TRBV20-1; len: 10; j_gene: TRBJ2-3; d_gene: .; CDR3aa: CSASKDTQYF; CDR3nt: TGCAGTGCATCGAAAGATACGCAGTATTTT
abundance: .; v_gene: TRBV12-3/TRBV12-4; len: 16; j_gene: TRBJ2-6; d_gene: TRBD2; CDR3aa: CASRRGVTSGANVLTF; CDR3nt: TGTGCCAGCAGGCGGGGGGTGACCTCTGGGGCCAACGTCCTGACTTTC
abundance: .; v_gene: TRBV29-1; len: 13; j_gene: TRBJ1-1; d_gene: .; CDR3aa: CSHTGTKNTEAFF; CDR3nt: TGCAGTCACACCGGGACAAAGAACACTGAAGCTTTCTTT
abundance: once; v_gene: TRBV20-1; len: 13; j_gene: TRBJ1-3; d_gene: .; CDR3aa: CSASSGSGNTIYF; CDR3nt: TGCAGTGCTAGCAGCGGGTCTGGAAACACCATATATTTT
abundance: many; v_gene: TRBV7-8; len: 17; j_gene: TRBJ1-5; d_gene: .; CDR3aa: CASSLAFRQGSNQPQHF; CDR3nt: TGTGCCAGCAGCTTAGCATTTCGGCAGGGGAGCAATCAGCCCCAGCATTTT
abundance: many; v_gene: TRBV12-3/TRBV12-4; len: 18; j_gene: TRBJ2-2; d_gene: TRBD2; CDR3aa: CASSLVGLAGPTPGELFF; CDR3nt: TGTGCCAGCAGTTTAGTGGGACTAGCGGGGCCAACCCCCGGGGAGCTGTTTTTT
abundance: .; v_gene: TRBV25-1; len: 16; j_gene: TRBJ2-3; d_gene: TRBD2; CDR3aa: CASSDILAGGRDTQYF; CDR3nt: TGTGCCAGCAGTGATATACTAGCGGGAGGAAGGGATACGCAGTATTTT
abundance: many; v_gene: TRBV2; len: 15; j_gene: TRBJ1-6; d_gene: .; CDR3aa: CASSESQGIVSPLHF; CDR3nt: TGTGCCAGCAGTGAGTCCCAGGGGATAGTTTCACCCCTCCACTTT
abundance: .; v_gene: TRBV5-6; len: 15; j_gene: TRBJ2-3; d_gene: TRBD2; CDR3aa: CASSSSGSVWYTQYF; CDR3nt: TGTGCCAGCAGCTCTAGCGGGAGTGTGTGGTATACGCAGTATTTT
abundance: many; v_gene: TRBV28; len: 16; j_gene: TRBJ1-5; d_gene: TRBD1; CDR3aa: CASRYAGTAFNQPQHF; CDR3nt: TGTGCCAGCAGGTACGCCGGGACAGCTTTCAATCAGCCCCAGCATTTT
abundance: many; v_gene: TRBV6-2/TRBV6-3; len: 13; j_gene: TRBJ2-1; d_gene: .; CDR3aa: CASSTAPINEQFF; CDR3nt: TGTGCCAGCAGTACGGCCCCCATCAATGAGCAGTTCTTC
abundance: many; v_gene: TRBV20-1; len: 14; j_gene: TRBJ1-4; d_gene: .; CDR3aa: CSARGQQTNEKLFF; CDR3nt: TGCAGTGCTAGAGGGCAACAAACTAATGAAAAACTGTTTTTT